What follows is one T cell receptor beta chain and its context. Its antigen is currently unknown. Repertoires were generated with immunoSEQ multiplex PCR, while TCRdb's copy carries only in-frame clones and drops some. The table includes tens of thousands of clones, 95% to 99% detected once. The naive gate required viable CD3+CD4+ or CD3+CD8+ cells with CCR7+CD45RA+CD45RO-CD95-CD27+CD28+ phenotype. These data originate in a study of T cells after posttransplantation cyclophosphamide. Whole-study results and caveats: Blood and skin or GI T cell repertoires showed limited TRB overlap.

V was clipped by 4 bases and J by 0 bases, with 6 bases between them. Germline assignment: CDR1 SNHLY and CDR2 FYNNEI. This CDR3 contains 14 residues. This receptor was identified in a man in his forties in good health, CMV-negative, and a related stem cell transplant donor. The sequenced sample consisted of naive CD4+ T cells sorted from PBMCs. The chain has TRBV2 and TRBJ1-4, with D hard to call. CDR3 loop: CASSAGTTNEKLFF. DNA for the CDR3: TGTGCCAGCAGTGCGGGAACAACTAATGAAAAACTGTTTTTT.